This T cell receptor (beta chain) is drawn from a study of T cell responses to AZD1222 COVID-19 vaccine. Study-wide background: Pooling covered second doses at about 4 or about 12 weeks. Whole-study results and caveats: After the peak T cell response, and only then, were repertoires sampled. At baseline, just 6 or 7 AZD1222 recipients tested seropositive.

Method: immunoSEQ multiplex PCR; TCRdb's copy keeps in-frame clones and lacks some. The repertoire has 200,000 to 300,000 clones, 85% to 95% of them found once; the top ten carry less than 0.65%. In regard to this clone: Its antigen is not known.

With 3 bases removed from V and 8 bases from J, the gap between germline ends came to 10 bases. The CDR3 is 12 residues long. The V and J genes are TRBV12-3 or TRBV12-4 and TRBJ1-1; D not certain. The specimen comprised peripheral blood, sampled on day 0 of AZD1222 vaccination. The sequence was obtained from an adult in good health. The CDR3 here is CASSFLRPEAFF. CDR3 coding DNA: TGTGCCAGCAGTTTCTTGAGGCCCGAAGCTTTCTTT.